This T cell receptor (beta chain) was sequenced in a study of persistence of HIV-infected CD4 T cells. Turning to the study itself: Median time on suppressive ART was about 8 years. Up to 180 mL blood was drawn at multiple time points; a couple of donors had single-time leukapheresis. General study findings and limits: Proviral oligoclonality tracked with TCR oligoclonality within the same sorted cells.

The CDR3 extends over 16 amino acids. In germline, CDR1 is LNHDA, CDR2 SQIVND (reference sequence). Losses at the gene ends were 3 bases for V and 5 bases for J; bases not matched to a gene: 9. Overlapping HIV-1 Gag 15-mer peptides at approximately 0.96 ug per peptide per mL were used. Sorting of responding CD4+ T cells relied on upregulated CD40 ligand together with CD69. On this clone: The antigen is unknown.

The libraries were made with immunoSEQ version 4 in survey mode. Profiling relied on immunoSEQ multiplex PCR, and the TCRdb table lists in-frame clones only, not all of them. Of 24,000 or so clones in the sample, about 74% were seen once. This rearrangement joins TRBV19 to TRBJ1-1; 10 nucleotides line up with TRBD1. This specimen was CD4+ T cells sorted from PBMCs after approximately 19-hour stimulation, taken from a patient who received antiretroviral therapy. This clonotype originated in an adult man with HIV who was CMV-seropositive. CDR3 residues: CASSILPGQGKTEAFF. Here the CDR3 DNA reads TGTGCCAGTAGTATCCTACCGGGACAGGGGAAAACTGAAGCTTTCTTT.